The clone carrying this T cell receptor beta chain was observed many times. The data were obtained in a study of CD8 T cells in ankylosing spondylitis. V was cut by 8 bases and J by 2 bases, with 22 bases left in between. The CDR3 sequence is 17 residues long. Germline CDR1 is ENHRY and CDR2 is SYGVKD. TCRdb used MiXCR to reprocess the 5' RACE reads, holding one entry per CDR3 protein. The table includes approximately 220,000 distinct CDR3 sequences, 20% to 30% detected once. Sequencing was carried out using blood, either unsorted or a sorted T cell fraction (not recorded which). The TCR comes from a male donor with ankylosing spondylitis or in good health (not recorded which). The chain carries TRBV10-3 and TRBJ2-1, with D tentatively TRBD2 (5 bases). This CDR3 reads CAIPDSNGQIPYNEQFF. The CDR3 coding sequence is TGTGCCATCCCGGACTCAAACGGCCAGATTCCCTACAATGAGCAGTTCTTC.